This is a list of T cell receptor beta chains from one sample in a study of Tregs in tolerant kidney transplant recipients. Here immunoSEQ multiplex PCR was the method, and the copy in TCRdb shows in-frame clones only, minus some. The top ten hold less than 0.75% of the sample, which has roughly 250,000 clones, 80% to 85% seen once. What was sequenced was CD4+ T cells from blood. Receptor source: a human donor in good health. Each CDR3 is given with its conserved first and last residue. A D gene is named only where the DNA matches it firmly. Clone sizes are given selectively: once, few, many, or a class where the clone is expanded.

D gene	V gene	J gene	clone size	CDR3 length	CDR3 DNA	CDR3 protein
-	TRBV23-1	TRBJ1-3	-	14	TGCGCCAGCAGTCAAGGCATCTTTGGAAACACCATATATTTT	CASSQGIFGNTIYF
TRBD1	TRBV6-4	TRBJ1-1	-	18	TGTGCCAGCAGTGACTCGGTGGGGACAGGGGGTTTTGACACTGAAGCTTTCTTT	CASSDSVGTGGFDTEAFF
TRBD2	TRBV9	TRBJ2-3	once	15	TGTGCCAGCAGCGTAGCGGGGGGTAGAACAGATACGCAGTATTTT	CASSVAGGRTDTQYF
TRBD1	TRBV6-1	TRBJ1-2	few	15	TGTGCCAGCAGTGAAAACGGCGGACAGGGGGATGGCTACACCTTC	CASSENGGQGDGYTF
TRBD2	TRBV18	TRBJ2-5	-	12	TGTGCCAGCTCACCTAGCGGGGAGACCCAGTACTTC	CASSPSGETQYF
-	TRBV9	TRBJ2-3	-	15	TGTGCCAGCAACTCGAGGGGCCTGGGCACAGATACGCAGTATTTT	CASNSRGLGTDTQYF
TRBD1	TRBV5-6	TRBJ2-5	-	13	TGTGCCAGCAGCTTGGCAGGGGGAGAGACCCAGTACTTC	CASSLAGGETQYF
-	TRBV10-3	TRBJ2-7	few	14	TGTGCCATCAGTGAGGTGAGCGACTCCTACGAGCAGTACTTC	CAISEVSDSYEQYF
TRBD1	TRBV5-1	TRBJ2-6	-	16	TGCGCCAGCGGACGCCAGGGGGACTCTGGGGCCAACGTCCTGACTTTC	CASGRQGDSGANVLTF
-	TRBV30	TRBJ2-4	once	15	TGTGCCTGGAGTGTAGGGCCAGTAGCCAAAAACATTCAGTACTTC	CAWSVGPVAKNIQYF
-	TRBV4-1	TRBJ2-3	-	15	TGCGCCAGCAGCCAAGATCCGTACAACACAGATACGCAGTATTTT	CASSQDPYNTDTQYF
-	TRBV7-6	TRBJ2-3	-	16	TGTGCCAGCAGCCAATGGGGGGACAGCCAGTCGGATACGCAGTATTTT	CASSQWGDSQSDTQYF
TRBD2	TRBV4-2	TRBJ2-1	once	17	TGTGCCAGCAGCCAAGAAGGTGCGGGAGCCTACTACAATGAGCAGTTCTTC	CASSQEGAGAYYNEQFF
TRBD2	TRBV6-4	TRBJ2-3	once	15	TGTGCCAGCAAGACGACTAGCGGGAGCACAGATACGCAGTATTTT	CASKTTSGSTDTQYF
-	TRBV5-1	TRBJ2-5	-	15	TGCGCCAGCAGCATTATCAGGGATCCAGGAGAGACCCAGTACTTC	CASSIIRDPGETQYF
-	TRBV9	TRBJ2-2	-	15	TGTGCCAGCAGCGTAAGTACAGCGAACACCGGGGAGCTGTTTTTT	CASSVSTANTGELFF
TRBD1	TRBV7-9	TRBJ2-3	-	14	TGTGCCAGCAGCACAGGGGTAGTCGAAGATACGCAGTATTTT	CASSTGVVEDTQYF
TRBD1	TRBV14	TRBJ2-1	-	16	TGTGCCAGCAGCCAAGGTTCCGGGACAGGGTACAATGAGCAGTTCTTC	CASSQGSGTGYNEQFF
-	TRBV6-1	TRBJ1-2	few	14	TGTGCCAGCAGGGGGGACGCCTATGGCTATGGCTACACCTTC	CASRGDAYGYGYTF
-	TRBV5-1	TRBJ1-2	-	13	TGCGCCAGCAGCTTGTATGAAAGGCATGGCTACACCTTC	CASSLYERHGYTF
TRBD2	TRBV6-1	TRBJ2-7	-	15	TGTGCCAGCAGTGCAATTAGCGGGAGCTCCTACGAGCAGTACTTC	CASSAISGSSYEQYF
TRBD2	TRBV11-2	TRBJ2-1	-	16	TGTGCCAGCAGCGCAAGTCTAGCGGGGGGCCTTAATGAGCAGTTCTTC	CASSASLAGGLNEQFF
-	TRBV6-5	TRBJ2-7	few	13	TGTGCCAGCGCCGAATCGATGCACTACGAGCAGTACTTC	CASAESMHYEQYF
-	TRBV7-3	TRBJ2-1	-	16	TGTGCCAGCAGCTTAAGGTATCGGGGGCGACGGAATGAGCAGTTCTTC	CASSLRYRGRRNEQFF
-	TRBV23-1	TRBJ1-4	-	16	TGCGCCAGCAGTCAATCTGAATCCCAGAGGCGGGAAAAACTGTTTTTT	CASSQSESQRREKLFF
TRBD1	TRBV10-3	TRBJ1-1	-	14	TGTGCCATCAGACGACAGGGGCCGAACACTGAAGCTTTCTTT	CAIRRQGPNTEAFF
-	TRBV7-9	TRBJ1-1	-	14	TGTGCCAGCAGCTTAGCTGGGGGTGGAGTGGGAGCTTTCTTT	CASSLAGGGVGAFF
TRBD1	TRBV5-1	TRBJ2-7	-	14	TGCGCCAGCAGCTTGGGGAAGACAGGGCCCGCTCGGTACTTC	CASSLGKTGPARYF
-	TRBV7-7	TRBJ1-1	-	13	TGTGCCAGCAGCTTATCCGAAAACACTGAAGCTTTCTTT	CASSLSENTEAFF
-	TRBV9	TRBJ1-4	-	14	TGTGCCAGCAGCGTAGGAGGGATTGGTGAAAAACTGTTTTTT	CASSVGGIGEKLFF
-	TRBV6-6	TRBJ2-7	-	14	TGTGCCAGCAGTTACTCTGGAAGCAGCTACGAGCAGTACTTC	CASSYSGSSYEQYF
TRBD1	TRBV2	TRBJ1-1	-	13	TGTGCCAGCAGTTATCAGGGGGACACTGAAGCTTTCTTT	CASSYQGDTEAFF